These T cell receptor beta chains were read from a single sample in a study of blood T cell repertoires in COVID-19. TCRdb's copy holds only in-frame clones and misses some; the assay was immunoSEQ multiplex PCR. The profile shows 200,000 or so clones, 75% to 90% of them singletons. The sample taken for sequencing was PBMCs or T cells enriched from blood (not recorded which). Source of these receptors: a woman aged 18-30 years in a cohort exposed to, infected with or recovered from COVID-19 (not recorded which). Both conserved end residues are part of each CDR3. For some rows the clone size is stated as once, few or many, or as a class when expanded; others skip it.

cdr3_aa: CASSRDRVEGEKLFF
v_call: TRBV5-4
clone_size: NA

cdr3_aa: CASSPGSPRGGTDTQYF
v_call: TRBV3-1/TRBV3-2
clone_size: once

cdr3_aa: CASTSGNYGYTF
v_call: TRBV6-5
clone_size: once

cdr3_aa: CACDELAEGSYNEQFF
v_call: TRBV30
clone_size: NA

cdr3_aa: CASSYGTSDQETQYF
v_call: TRBV11-3
clone_size: once

cdr3_aa: CASSLDRGLYGYTF
v_call: TRBV5-4
clone_size: NA

cdr3_aa: CASSQLSRVGTKNIQYF
v_call: TRBV3-1/TRBV3-2
clone_size: NA

cdr3_aa: CASSQDLRADTQYF
v_call: TRBV3-1/TRBV3-2
clone_size: once

cdr3_aa: CASSQGGAGSSGNTIYF
v_call: TRBV4-1
clone_size: NA

cdr3_aa: CASSELVNSPLHF
v_call: TRBV6-1
clone_size: NA

cdr3_aa: CASSLDERGGIETQYF
v_call: TRBV11-2
clone_size: once

cdr3_aa: CASSLAGTGENQPQHF
v_call: TRBV27
clone_size: NA

cdr3_aa: CASQQGHTEAFF
v_call: TRBV18
clone_size: few

cdr3_aa: CAWSPGETQYF
v_call: TRBV30
clone_size: NA

cdr3_aa: CASSLNTQETQYF
v_call: TRBV7-3
clone_size: NA

cdr3_aa: CASSWDIPRNEQFF
v_call: TRBV5-8
clone_size: NA